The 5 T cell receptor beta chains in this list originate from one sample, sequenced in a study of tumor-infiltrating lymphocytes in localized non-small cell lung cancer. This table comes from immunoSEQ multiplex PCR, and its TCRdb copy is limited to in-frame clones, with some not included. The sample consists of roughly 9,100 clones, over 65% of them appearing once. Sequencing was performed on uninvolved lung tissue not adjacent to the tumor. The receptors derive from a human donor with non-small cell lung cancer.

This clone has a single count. This CDR3 reads CASSPNPWTSLNEQFF. CDR3 sequence (DNA): TGCGCCAGCAGTCCAAACCCCTGGACTAGCTTAAATGAGCAGTTCTTC. This chain connects TRBV10-2 to TRBJ2-1; 8 positions agree with TRBD2. There are 16 residues in the CDR3. CDR1 is WSHSY and CDR2 is SAAADI in the germline V gene. The V segment lost 5 bases and the J segment 7 bases; nucleotides outside the gene matches: 13.

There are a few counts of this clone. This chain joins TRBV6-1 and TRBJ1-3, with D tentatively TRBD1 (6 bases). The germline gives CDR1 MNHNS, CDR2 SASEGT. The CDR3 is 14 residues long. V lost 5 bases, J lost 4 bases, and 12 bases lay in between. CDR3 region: CASSPGEYGNTIYF. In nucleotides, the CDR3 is TGTGCCAGCAGTCCAGGGGAGTACGGAAACACCATATATTTT.

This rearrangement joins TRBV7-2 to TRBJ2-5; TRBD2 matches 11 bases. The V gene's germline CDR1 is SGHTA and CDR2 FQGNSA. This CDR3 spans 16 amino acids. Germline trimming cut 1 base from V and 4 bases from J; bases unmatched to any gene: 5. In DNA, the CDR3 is TGTGCCAGCAGCTTAGTGGCTAGCGGGGGGATAGAGACCCAGTACTTC. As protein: CASSLVASGGIETQYF.

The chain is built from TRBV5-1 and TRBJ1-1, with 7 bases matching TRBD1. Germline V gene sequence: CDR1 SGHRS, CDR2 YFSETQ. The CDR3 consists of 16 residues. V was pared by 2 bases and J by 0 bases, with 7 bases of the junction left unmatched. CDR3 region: CASSFGQTGMNTEAFF. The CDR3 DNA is TGCGCCAGCAGCTTCGGTCAGACAGGGATGAACACTGAAGCTTTCTTT.

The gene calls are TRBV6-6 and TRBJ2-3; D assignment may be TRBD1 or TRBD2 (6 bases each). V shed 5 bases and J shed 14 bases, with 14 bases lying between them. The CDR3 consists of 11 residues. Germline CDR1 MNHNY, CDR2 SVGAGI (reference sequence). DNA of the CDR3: TGTGCCAGCAGTCTCGGGGGCTTGGGGTATTTT. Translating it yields CASSLGGLGYF.